This T cell receptor beta chain emerged from a study of cytomegalovirus exposure and HLA in healthy donors. General study findings and limits: In the roughly 120 validation repertoires, a later analysis found that first-cohort TCR clusters tended to co-occur.

Clones were sequenced by immunoSEQ multiplex PCR, and TCRdb holds only the in-frame ones, with some missing. The sample yields over 150,000 clones, around nine tenths seen once. This clone turned up a few times. As yet, its antigen is unknown. Looked up from germline, CDR1 is SNHLY and CDR2 is FYNNEI. The CDR3 extends over 15 amino acids. Trimming stripped 7 bases from V and 1 base from J, with 16 bases between. The genes are TRBV2 and TRBJ2-5; maybe TRBD1 (5 bases). Sample: PBMCs. The sequence was obtained from a woman younger than 30 in good health and CMV-seropositive. The CDR3 coding sequence is TGTGCCAGCACCTCGTCAGGGCAGGCCCAAGAGACCCAGTACTTC. It yields the protein CASTSSGQAQETQYF.